The source of this T cell receptor (beta chain) is a study of cytomegalovirus exposure and HLA in healthy donors. General study points: Immune exposure was documented only through CMV serostatus. Analysis was carried out at a later point, and it linked a missense DCLRE1C variant to TCR beta V- and J-gene trimming. Analyzed later, most CMV-associated TCR beta chains appeared HLA-restricted.

In the case of this clone: Its antigen remains unknown.

Amplification used 60 Vbeta primers and 13 Jbeta primers. The data were produced by immunoSEQ multiplex PCR, yet TCRdb's version contains in-frame clones alone and is incomplete. The sample contains around 140,000 clones, around 73% of which appear only once. The sequenced material came from PBMCs. The receptor comes from a female donor in good health and CMV-seronegative.

CDR3 loop: CASSRRDRAEEQYF. The CDR3 DNA reads TGTGCCAGCAGCAGACGGGACAGGGCGGAAGAGCAGTACTTC. The chain couples TRBV7-8 to TRBJ2-7, with 9 bases fitting TRBD1. V shed 5 bases and J 7 bases; nucleotides not matched to a gene: 9. This CDR3 is 14 amino acids long. The germline CDR1 and CDR2 sequences are SGHVS and FQNEAQ.